This TCR beta chain was captured in a study of cytomegalovirus exposure and HLA in healthy donors. Study-wide results and caveats: Researchers reported that a few CMV-associated chains were confirmed in vitro as CMV antigen-specific. Productive rates of about 90% or about 30% were seen for most TCR beta V segments in an earlier analysis.

For this clone: Its antigen is as yet unknown.

The V end was cut by 4 bases, the J end by 0 bases, with 8 bases between. The CDR3 has 13 residues. Germline CDR1 and CDR2: SQVTM and ANQGSEA. It was with 60 Vbeta and 13 Jbeta primers that the PCR ran. Profiling relied on immunoSEQ multiplex PCR, and the TCRdb table lists in-frame clones only, not all of them. The table lists 110,000 to 150,000 clones, roughly 65% of them singletons. The chain carries TRBV29-1 and TRBJ2-3; tentatively, D is TRBD2 (5 bases). Sequenced: PBMCs. This receptor was identified in a man aged 60-69 years in good health and CMV-seronegative. The CDR3 loop is CSVVRDSTDTQYF. DNA for the CDR3: TGCAGCGTTGTTCGGGATAGCACAGATACGCAGTATTTT.